Included here is one T cell receptor beta chain sequence, with context. Its target is unknown. The assay was carried out at the deep level. Using immunoSEQ multiplex PCR, the repertoire was profiled, and TCRdb retains in-frame clones only, with some absent. The sample has 2 million to 2.5 million clones; approximately 90% are singletons. This entry comes from a study of shared clonotypes between healthy human individuals. Study outcomes and limitations: In contrast to clonotypes shared by all four donors, non-shared clonotypes had lower generation probabilities.

V lost 1 base to trimming and J lost 1 base, with 14 bases between them. The length of the CDR3 is 17 residues. Germline CDR1 reads SSHAT; CDR2 reads FNYEAQ (reference sequence). The gene calls are TRBV7-7 and TRBJ2-4; a weak D match, TRBD2 (6 bases). The sequenced sample was naive CD4+ T cells from PBMCs. As for subset: CD45RA+ positively selected. The source is a man aged 18 to 30 in good health. Some clones in this sample may be carry-over from other donors' samples. In DNA form, the CDR3 reads TGTGCCAGCAGCTTAGGGGGCCCGGGGAGGGCCAAAAACATTCAGTACTTC. Amino acid sequence: CASSLGGPGRAKNIQYF.